This TCR beta chain stems from a study of T cell clonality in common variable immunodeficiency. Profiled with immunoSEQ multiplex PCR; TCRdb holds only in-frame clones, not every one. The table records about 52,000 clones without singletons, the ten largest covering 1.8%. There are 15 residues in the CDR3. Germline V lookup: CDR1 SGHTA, CDR2 FQGNSA. About this clone itself: A read error may account for a junction end that differs from germline. The sequenced fragment ends 3 residues before the CDR3 boundary, so the rest is inferred from the germline J gene. Other DNA variants within this sample encode the same CDR3.

The sequence was collected from a person aged 18 to 75 in good health. Sequences were obtained from peripheral blood mononuclear cells. J is TRBJ1-3 and V is TRBV7-2; 7 bases map to TRBD1. The part of the CDR3 DNA that was read is TGTGCCAGCAGCTTAGTAGGGGGCTCTGGAAACACA. Protein sequence: CASSLVGGSGNT. The CDR3 in its entirety is CASSLVGGSGNTIYF.